This T cell receptor beta chain is from a study of T cell responses to AZD1222 COVID-19 vaccine. This CDR3 has 19 amino acids. CDR1 and CDR2 from the germline V gene are LGHDT and YNNKEL (reference sequence). V lost 5 bases to trimming and J lost 2 bases; unmatched junction nucleotides: 18. About this clone itself: Its antigen is undetermined.

Findings and limits, study-wide: All repertoire sampling was performed exclusively after the peak T cell response. AZD1222 recipients seropositive at baseline numbered only 6 or 7. With two AZD1222 doses given, Spike-specific TCR breadth and depth both rose.

Repertoires were generated with immunoSEQ multiplex PCR, while TCRdb's copy carries only in-frame clones and drops some. The sample consists of over 50,000 clones, about 80% of them appearing once. The specimen comprised peripheral blood, sampled 28 days after the second AZD1222 dose. The TCR was taken from an adult who received the AZD1222 COVID-19 vaccine. This chain connects TRBV3-1 (or the pseudogene TRBV3-2) to TRBJ2-7; 10 bases line up with TRBD2. CDR3 loop: CASSDSSGGSIGGAYEQYF. The CDR3 DNA reads as TGTGCCAGCAGCGATAGTAGCGGGGGGTCAATTGGGGGTGCCTACGAGCAGTACTTC.